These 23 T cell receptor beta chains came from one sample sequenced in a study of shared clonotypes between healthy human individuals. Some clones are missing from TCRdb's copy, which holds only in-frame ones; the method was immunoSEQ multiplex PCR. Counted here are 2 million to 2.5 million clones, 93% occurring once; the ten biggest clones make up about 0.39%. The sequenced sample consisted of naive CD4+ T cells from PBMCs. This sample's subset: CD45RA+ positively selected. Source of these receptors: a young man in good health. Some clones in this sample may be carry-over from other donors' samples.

CDR3 loop: CASRQSRLSVDEQFF. The CDR3, as DNA: TGTGCCAGCAGACAGTCCCGCTTAAGTGTCGATGAGCAGTTCTTC. The gene calls are TRBV5-4 and TRBJ2-1; D gene uncertain. The length of the CDR3 is 15 residues. Trimming removed 5 bases from V and 8 bases from J, with 20 bases in between. CDR1 is SGHNT, CDR2 YYREEE, per germline (reference sequence).

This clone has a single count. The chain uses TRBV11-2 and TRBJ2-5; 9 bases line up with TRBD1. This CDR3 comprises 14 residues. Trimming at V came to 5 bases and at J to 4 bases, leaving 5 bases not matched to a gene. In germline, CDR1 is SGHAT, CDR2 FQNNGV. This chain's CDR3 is CASSQDRGGETQYF. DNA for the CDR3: TGTGCCAGCAGCCAGGACAGGGGAGGAGAGACCCAGTACTTC.

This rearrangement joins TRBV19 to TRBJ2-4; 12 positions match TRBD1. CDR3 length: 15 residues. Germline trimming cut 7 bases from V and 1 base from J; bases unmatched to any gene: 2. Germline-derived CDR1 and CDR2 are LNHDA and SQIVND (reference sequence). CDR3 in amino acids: CASKGQGAAKNIQYF. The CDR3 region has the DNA TGTGCCAGTAAGGGACAGGGGGCTGCCAAAAACATTCAGTACTTC.

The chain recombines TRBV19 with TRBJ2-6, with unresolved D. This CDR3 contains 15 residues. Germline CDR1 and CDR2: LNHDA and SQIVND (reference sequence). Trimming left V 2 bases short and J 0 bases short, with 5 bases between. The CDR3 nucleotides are TGTGCCAGTAGTATATGGGCCTCTGGGGCCAACGTCCTGACTTTC. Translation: CASSIWASGANVLTF.

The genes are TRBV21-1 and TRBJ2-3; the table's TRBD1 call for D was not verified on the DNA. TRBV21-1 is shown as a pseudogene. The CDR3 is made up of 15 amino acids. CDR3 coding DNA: TGTGCCCTGCCCCGAGGGACAGGGAATTGGCATACGCAGTATTTT. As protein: CALPRGTGNWHTQYF.

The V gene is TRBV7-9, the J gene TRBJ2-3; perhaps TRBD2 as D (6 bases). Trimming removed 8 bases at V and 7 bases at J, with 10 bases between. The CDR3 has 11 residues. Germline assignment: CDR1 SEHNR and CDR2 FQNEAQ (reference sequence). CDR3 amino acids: CASGGMNTQYF. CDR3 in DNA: TGTGCCAGCGGGGGGATGAATACGCAGTATTTT.

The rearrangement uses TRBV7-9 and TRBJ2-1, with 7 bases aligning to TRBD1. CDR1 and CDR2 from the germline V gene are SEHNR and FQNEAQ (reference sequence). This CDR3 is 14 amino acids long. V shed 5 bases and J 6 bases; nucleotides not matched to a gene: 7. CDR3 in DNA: TGTGCCAGCAGCCGAGGGGGCCTGTTCAATGAGCAGTTCTTC. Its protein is CASSRGGLFNEQFF.

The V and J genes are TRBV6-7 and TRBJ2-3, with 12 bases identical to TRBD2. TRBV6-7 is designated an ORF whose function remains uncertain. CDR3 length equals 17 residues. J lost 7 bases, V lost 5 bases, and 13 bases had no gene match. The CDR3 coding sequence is TGTGCCAGCAGTCCCCAGGCAGGGACTAGCGGGCGGAATACGCAGTATTTT. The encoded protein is CASSPQAGTSGRNTQYF.

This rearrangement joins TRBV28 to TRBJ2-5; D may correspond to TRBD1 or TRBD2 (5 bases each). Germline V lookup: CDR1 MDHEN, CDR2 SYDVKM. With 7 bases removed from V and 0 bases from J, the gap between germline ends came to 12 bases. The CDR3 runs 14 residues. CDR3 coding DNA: TGTGCCAGCACCGCTTTGGGACACCAAGAGACCCAGTACTTC. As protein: CASTALGHQETQYF.

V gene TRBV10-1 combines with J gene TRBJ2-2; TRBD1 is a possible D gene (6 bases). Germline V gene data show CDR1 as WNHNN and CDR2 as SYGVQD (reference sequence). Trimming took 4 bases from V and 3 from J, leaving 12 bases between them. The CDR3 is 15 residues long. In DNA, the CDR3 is TGCGCCAGCAGTGTGGACAGAGGATACACCGGGGAGCTGTTTTTT. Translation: CASSVDRGYTGELFF.

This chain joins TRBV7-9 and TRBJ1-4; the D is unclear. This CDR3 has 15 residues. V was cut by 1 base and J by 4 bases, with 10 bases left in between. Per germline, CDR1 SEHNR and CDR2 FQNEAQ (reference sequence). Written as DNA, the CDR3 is TGTGCCAGCAGCTTAGGTCTGGGTCTTAATGAAAAACTGTTTTTT. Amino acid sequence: CASSLGLGLNEKLFF.

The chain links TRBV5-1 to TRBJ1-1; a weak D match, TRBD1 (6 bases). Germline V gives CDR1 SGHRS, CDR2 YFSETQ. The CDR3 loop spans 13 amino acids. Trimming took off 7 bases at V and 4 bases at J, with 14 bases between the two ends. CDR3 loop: CASAPGGLTEAFF. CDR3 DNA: TGCGCCAGCGCCCCGGGGGGGCTCACTGAAGCTTTCTTT.

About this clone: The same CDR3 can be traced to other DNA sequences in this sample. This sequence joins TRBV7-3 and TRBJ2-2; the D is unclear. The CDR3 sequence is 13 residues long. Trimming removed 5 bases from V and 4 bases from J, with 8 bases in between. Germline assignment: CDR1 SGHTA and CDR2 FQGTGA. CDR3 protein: CASSPTPTGELFF. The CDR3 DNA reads TGTGCCAGCAGCCCTACACCCACCGGGGAGCTGTTTTTT.

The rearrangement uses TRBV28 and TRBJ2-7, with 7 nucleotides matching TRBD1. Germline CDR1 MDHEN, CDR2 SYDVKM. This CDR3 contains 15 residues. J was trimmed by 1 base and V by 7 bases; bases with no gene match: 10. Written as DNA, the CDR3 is TGTGCCAGCACTCCTAGTGGGACAGTTTCCTACGAGCAGTACTTC. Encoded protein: CASTPSGTVSYEQYF.

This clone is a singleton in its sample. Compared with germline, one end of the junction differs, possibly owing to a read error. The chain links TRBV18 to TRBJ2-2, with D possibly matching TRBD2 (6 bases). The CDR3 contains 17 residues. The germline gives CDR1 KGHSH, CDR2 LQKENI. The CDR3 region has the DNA TGTGCCAGCTCATCACCGTCCGGGACTCTCCGCGGCGGGGAGCTGTTTTTT. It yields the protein CASSSPSGTLRGGELFF.

CDR3 nucleotides: TGCAGCGTTGACCACGCGAACACCGGGGAGCTGTTTTTT. Its protein is CSVDHANTGELFF. V usage is TRBV29-1 and J usage is TRBJ2-2; the D is unclear. V was trimmed by 3 bases and J by 0 bases, leaving 5 bases between them. CDR3 size: 13 residues. CDR1 and CDR2 from the germline V gene are SQVTM and ANQGSEA.

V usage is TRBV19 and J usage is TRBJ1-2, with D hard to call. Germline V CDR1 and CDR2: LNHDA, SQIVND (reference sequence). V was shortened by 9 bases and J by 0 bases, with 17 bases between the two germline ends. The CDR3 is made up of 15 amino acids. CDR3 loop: CASRDPGSSNYGYTF. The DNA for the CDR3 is TGTGCCAGCAGAGACCCAGGTAGCTCTAACTATGGCTACACCTTC. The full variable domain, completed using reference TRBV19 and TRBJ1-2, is DGGITQSPKYLFRKEGQNVTLSCEQNLNHDAMYWYRQDPGQGLRLIYYSQIVNDFQKGDIAEGYSVSREKKESFPLTVTSAQKNPTAFYLCASRDPGSSNYGYTFGSGTRLTVV.

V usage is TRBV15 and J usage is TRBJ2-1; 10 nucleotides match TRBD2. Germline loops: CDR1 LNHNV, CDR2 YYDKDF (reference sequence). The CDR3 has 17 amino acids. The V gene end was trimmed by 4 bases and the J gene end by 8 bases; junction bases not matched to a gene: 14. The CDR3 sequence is CATSKPTWASGSDEQFF. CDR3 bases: TGTGCCACCAGCAAACCCACTTGGGCTAGCGGGAGCGATGAGCAGTTCTTC.

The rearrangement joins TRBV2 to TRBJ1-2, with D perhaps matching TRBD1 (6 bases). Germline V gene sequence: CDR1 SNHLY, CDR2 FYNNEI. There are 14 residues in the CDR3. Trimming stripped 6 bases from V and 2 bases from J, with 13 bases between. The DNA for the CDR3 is TGTGCCAGCAGCCTACAGGGATCCAACTATGGCTACACCTTC. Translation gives CASSLQGSNYGYTF.

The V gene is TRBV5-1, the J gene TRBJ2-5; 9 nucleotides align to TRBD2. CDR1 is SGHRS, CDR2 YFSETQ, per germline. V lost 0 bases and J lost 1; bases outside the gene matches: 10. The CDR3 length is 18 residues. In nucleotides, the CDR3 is TGCGCCAGCAGCTTGGCGGGTAGCGGGAGCACGTCCCAAGAGACCCAGTACTTC. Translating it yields CASSLAGSGSTSQETQYF.

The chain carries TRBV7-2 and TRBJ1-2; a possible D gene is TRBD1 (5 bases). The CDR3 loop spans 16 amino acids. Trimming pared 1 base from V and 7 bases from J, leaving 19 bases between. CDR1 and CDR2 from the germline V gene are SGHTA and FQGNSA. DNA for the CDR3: TGTGCCAGCAGCTTAGGCCGGGTCAGGGTTGGCGGTGGCTACACCTTC. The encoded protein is CASSLGRVRVGGGYTF. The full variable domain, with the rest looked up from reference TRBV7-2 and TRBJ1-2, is GAGVSQSPSNKVTEKGKDVELRCDPISGHTALYWYRQSLGQGLEFLIYFQGNSAPDKSGLPSDRFSAERTGGSVSTLTIQRTQQEDSAVYLCASSLGRVRVGGGYTFGSGTRLTVV.

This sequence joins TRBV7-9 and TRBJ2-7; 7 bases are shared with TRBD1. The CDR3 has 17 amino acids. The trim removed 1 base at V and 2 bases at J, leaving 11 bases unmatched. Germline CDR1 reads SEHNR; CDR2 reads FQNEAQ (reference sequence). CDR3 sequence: CASSLGVGTELTYEQYF. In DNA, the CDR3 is TGTGCCAGCAGCTTAGGGGTTGGGACAGAACTTACCTACGAGCAGTACTTC.

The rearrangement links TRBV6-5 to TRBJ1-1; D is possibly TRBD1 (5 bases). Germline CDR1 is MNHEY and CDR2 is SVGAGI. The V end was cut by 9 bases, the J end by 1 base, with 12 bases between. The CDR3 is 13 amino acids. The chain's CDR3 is CASHWGRNTEAFF. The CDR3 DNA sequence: TGTGCCAGTCATTGGGGGAGGAACACTGAAGCTTTCTTT.